This T cell receptor (beta chain) was retrieved from a study of T cells in women clearing cervical HPV infection. Turning to the study itself: Case blood was drawn a median approximately five months after lesion detection.

Whole-study findings and limits: CIN3+ cases had significantly higher TCR richness than controls; evenness did not differ. Cases and controls were distinguished at AUC around 0.87 by richness and V genes.

Worth noting for this clone: What it recognizes is unknown. The read comes to an end 3 residues before the CDR3 does, leaving the germline J gene to fill in the end.

Average input was about 1.2 ug genomic DNA for immunoSEQ TCR beta CDR3 amplification. Libraries were prepared by immunoSEQ multiplex PCR; TCRdb keeps only in-frame clonotypes and omits some of them. Its listing shows approximately 44,000 clones. The CDR3 covers 14 residues. V lost 1 base and J lost 5, with 12 bases in between. From germline, CDR1 is SGDLS and CDR2 YYNGEE. This TCR derives from a woman between 18 and 75 years old with a cervical HPV16 infection that either progressed to CIN3+ or cleared (not recorded which). Sequenced input: blood buffy coat. The J gene is TRBJ1-1, the V gene TRBV9, with D tentatively TRBD1 (6 bases). The CDR3: CASSVLGGGTEAFF. The part of the CDR3 DNA that was read is TGTGCCAGCAGCGTATTAGGGGGAGGAACTGAA.